Below, 24 T cell receptor beta chains from the same sample are listed, as sequenced in a study of blood T cell repertoires in COVID-19. The protocol was immunoSEQ multiplex PCR, while the TCRdb copy is restricted to in-frame clones and leaves out a portion. This sample carries about 33,000 clones, about 90% of them seen once, and the ten largest clones take approximately 6.5%. Sequencing used peripheral blood. These receptors all come from a human donor in a cohort sampled during active COVID-19.

The chain links TRBV7-3 to TRBJ2-3; TRBD1 is a possible D gene (5 bases). CDR1 and CDR2 from the germline V gene are SGHTA and FQGTGA. There are 14 residues in the CDR3. V lost 8 bases, J lost 5 bases, and 17 bases lay in between. This CDR3 is CASGAGQPGDTQYF. In DNA form, the CDR3 reads TGTGCCAGCGGGGCTGGGCAGCCGGGAGATACGCAGTATTTT.

The CDR3 coding sequence is TGTGCCAGCTCACCAAGGACAGGTTTCTCCTACGAGCAGTACTTC. It encodes CASSPRTGFSYEQYF. The gene calls are TRBV18 and TRBJ2-7, with TRBD1 matching 7 bases. Germline CDR1 is KGHSH and CDR2 is LQKENI. V was clipped by 2 bases and J by 0 bases; unmatched bases: 4. The CDR3 extends over 15 amino acids.

The chain combines TRBV7-6 with TRBJ2-7; 7 bases align to TRBD1. The trim removed 5 bases at V and 3 bases at J, leaving 4 bases unmatched. Germline CDR1 is SGHVS and CDR2 is FNYEAQ. The CDR3 covers 13 residues. The CDR3 sequence: CASSLPGGYEQYF. The CDR3, as DNA: TGTGCCAGCAGCCTCCCAGGGGGCTACGAGCAGTACTTC.

The V and J genes are TRBV28 and TRBJ1-2; D is uncertain. Trimming shortened V by 3 bases and J by 8 bases, and 10 bases separated the two germline ends. The CDR3 contains 12 residues. Germline CDR1 and CDR2: MDHEN and SYDVKM. DNA for the CDR3: TGTGCCAGCAGTTTTGCCAGGCAAGGCTACACCTTC. Its protein is CASSFARQGYTF.

V usage is TRBV24-1 and J usage is TRBJ2-3; 7 nucleotides match TRBD2. V gave up 4 bases and J gave up 1 base; unmatched junction bases: 10. The CDR3 is 17 amino acids. Germline V gives CDR1 KGHDR, CDR2 SFDVKD. The CDR3 DNA follows: TGTGCCACCAGTGACCCGGTAGGGGCGGGGGGCACAGATACGCAGTATTTT. It codes for CATSDPVGAGGTDTQYF.

The gene calls are TRBV6-1 and TRBJ2-1; 9 bases map to TRBD2. The trim removed 3 bases at V and 9 bases at J, leaving 15 bases unmatched. From germline, CDR1 is MNHNS and CDR2 SASEGT. This CDR3 region has 17 residues. For the CDR3, the DNA is TGTGCCAGCAGTGATTCCCCCTGGGCTAGCGGGAAGGGTGAGCAGTTCTTC. Protein sequence: CASSDSPWASGKGEQFF.

This clone has just a few counts. The chain combines TRBV6-1 with TRBJ2-7; D is ambiguous. In germline, CDR1 is MNHNS, CDR2 SASEGT. This CDR3 is 11 amino acids long. The germline V and J ends were trimmed by 1 base and 6 bases, with 4 bases remaining between them. The CDR3 sequence is CASSEVSEQYF. DNA for the CDR3: TGTGCCAGCAGTGAAGTATCCGAGCAGTACTTC.

V gene TRBV5-6 combines with J gene TRBJ1-4; 9 bases align to TRBD1. V was pared by 0 bases and J by 0 bases, with 3 bases of the junction left unmatched. CDR1 and CDR2 from the germline V gene are SGHDT and YYEEEE. The CDR3 loop spans 17 amino acids. DNA of the CDR3: TGTGCCAGCAGCTTGGGGTGGACAGGGGCAACTAATGAAAAACTGTTTTTT. It encodes CASSLGWTGATNEKLFF.

The chain carries TRBV19 and TRBJ2-1, with 7 bases that match TRBD1. CDR1 and CDR2 (germline): LNHDA, SQIVND (reference sequence). The length of the CDR3 is 15 residues. V trimming: 3 bases; J trimming: 2 bases; junction bases outside the gene matches: 4. The CDR3 sequence: CASSIGQGAYNEQFF. The CDR3 region has the DNA TGTGCCAGTAGTATCGGTCAGGGGGCCTACAATGAGCAGTTCTTC.

This clone was detected only once. The chain links TRBV24-1 to TRBJ2-1, with 11 bases that match TRBD1. The ends lost 3 bases at V and 7 bases at J; junction bases unmatched: 4. Germline loops: CDR1 KGHDR, CDR2 SFDVKD. The length of the CDR3 is 15 residues. The CDR3 region has the DNA TGTGCCACCAGTGATCGGACAGGGGGCAAGAATGAGCAGTTCTTC. This gives the protein CATSDRTGGKNEQFF.

This clone appeared once. This rearrangement joins TRBV18 to TRBJ1-2; no clear D gene. There are 14 residues in the CDR3. Trimming removed 3 bases at V and 4 bases at J, with 12 bases between. CDR1 is KGHSH and CDR2 is LQKENI in the germline V gene. The CDR3 DNA is TGTGCCAGCTCACCTCCGCGGGGAAGCTATGGCTACACCTTC. This codes for CASSPPRGSYGYTF. Looking up the rest from reference TRBV18 and TRBJ1-2 gives the full variable domain: NAGVMQNPRHLVRRRGQEARLRCSPMKGHSHVYWYRQLPEEGLKFMVYLQKENIIDESGMPKERFSAEFPKEGPSILRIQQVVRGDSAAYFCASSPPRGSYGYTFGSGTRLTVV.

The chain uses TRBV19 and TRBJ1-2; 10 nucleotides align to TRBD1. Trimming removed 6 bases from V and 6 bases from J; junction bases left unmatched: 7. This CDR3 region has 14 residues. CDR1 is LNHDA, CDR2 SQIVND, per germline (reference sequence). The CDR3 spells CASRKPGQGNGYTF. The CDR3 DNA sequence: TGTGCCAGTAGGAAGCCGGGACAGGGGAATGGCTACACCTTC.

The rearrangement links TRBV5-6 to TRBJ1-2; no clear D. Germline CDR1 SGHDT, CDR2 YYEEEE. The length of the CDR3 is 15 residues. Between the trimmed V and J ends, which lost 1 base and 8 bases, there was a span of 18 bases. The CDR3 region is CASSLRQASHLGYTF. CDR3 bases: TGTGCCAGCAGCTTGAGGCAGGCCTCTCATTTAGGCTACACCTTC.

This rearrangement joins TRBV5-1 to TRBJ2-5; 8 bases map to TRBD2. Germline V gene sequence: CDR1 SGHRS, CDR2 YFSETQ. V lost 7 bases and J lost 1; bases outside the gene matches: 3. The CDR3 is 13 amino acids. Written as DNA, the CDR3 is TGCGCCAGCGGAACTAGCGGCCAAGAGACCCAGTACTTC. Its translation is CASGTSGQETQYF.

This clone was recorded once. The chain combines TRBV18 with TRBJ2-5; 7 positions match TRBD2. After removal of 1 base from V and 1 base from J, the junction contained 15 bases not matched to a gene. Germline CDR1 is KGHSH and CDR2 is LQKENI. This CDR3 spans 19 amino acids. DNA for the CDR3: TGTGCCAGCTCACCACTCCCCCCGCAGGCGGGGGTGGCCCAAGAGACCCAGTACTTC. Translating gives CASSPLPPQAGVAQETQYF.

This clone was detected a few times. V is TRBV11-2 and J is TRBJ1-6, with D possibly being TRBD1 (5 bases). The CDR3 has 16 residues. The germline gives CDR1 SGHAT, CDR2 FQNNGV. Deletions cut 1 base from V and 2 bases from J, with 9 bases between. The CDR3: CASSLARRAYNSPLHF. CDR3 DNA sequence: TGTGCCAGCAGCTTAGCTCGCAGGGCCTATAATTCACCCCTCCACTTT. The full variable domain, rest sourced from reference TRBV11-2 and TRBJ1-6, is EAGVAQSPRYKIIEKRQSVAFWCNPISGHATLYWYQQILGQGPKLLIQFQNNGVVDDSQLPKDRFSAERLKGVDSTLKIQPAKLEDSAVYLCASSLARRAYNSPLHFGNGTRLTVT.

The rearrangement uses TRBV29-1 and TRBJ1-4, with 9 bases fitting TRBD1. This CDR3 has 15 amino acids. Trimming at V came to 4 bases and at J to 8 bases, leaving 11 bases not matched to a gene. Germline V gives CDR1 SQVTM, CDR2 ANQGSEA. The DNA for the CDR3 is TGCAGCGTTGGGCGACAGGGGGGCACCGGGGAAAAACTGTTTTTT. As protein: CSVGRQGGTGEKLFF.

The J gene is TRBJ2-5, the V gene TRBV5-1, with 8 bases matching TRBD2. The V segment lost 1 base and the J segment 5 bases; nucleotides outside the gene matches: 10. Germline V CDR1 and CDR2: SGHRS, YFSETQ. CDR3 length: 16 amino acids. CDR3 nucleotides: TGCGCCAGCAGCTTGCAGCGGGGGCGCGGTTCGGAGACCCAGTACTTC. Protein product: CASSLQRGRGSETQYF. The variable domain in full, with the rest retrieved from reference TRBV5-1 and TRBJ2-5, is KAGVTQTPRYLIKTRGQQVTLSCSPISGHRSVSWYQQTPGQGLQFLFEYFSETQRNKGNFPGRFSGRQFSNSRSEMNVSTLELGDSALYLCASSLQRGRGSETQYFGPGTRLLVL.

This chain joins TRBV3-1 (or the pseudogene TRBV3-2) and TRBJ2-2, with 14 positions matching TRBD2. CDR3 length equals 18 residues. The junction had 11 bases not matched to a gene; V was cut back by 3 bases and J by 8 bases. The germline V gene has CDR1 LGHDT and CDR2 YNNKEL (reference sequence). CDR3 bases: TGTGCCAGCAGCCATTTCGGACTAGCGGGGGGACGAGTTGGGGAGCTGTTTTTT. Amino acids: CASSHFGLAGGRVGELFF.

This clone was counted once. The chain couples TRBV18 to TRBJ2-2, with a tentative D call TRBD1 (6 bases). This CDR3 has 15 residues. Trimming took off 2 bases at V and 1 base at J, with 8 bases between the two ends. Germline V gene sequence: CDR1 KGHSH, CDR2 LQKENI. CDR3 sequence (DNA): TGTGCCAGCTCACCAGGACAGAAGAACACCGGGGAGCTGTTTTTT. Amino acids: CASSPGQKNTGELFF. The full variable domain, rest sourced from reference TRBV18 and TRBJ2-2, is NAGVMQNPRHLVRRRGQEARLRCSPMKGHSHVYWYRQLPEEGLKFMVYLQKENIIDESGMPKERFSAEFPKEGPSILRIQQVVRGDSAAYFCASSPGQKNTGELFFGEGSRLTVL.

This chain links TRBV5-6 with TRBJ1-2; 9 bases align to TRBD1. This CDR3 contains 15 residues. Germline CDR1 is SGHDT and CDR2 is YYEEEE. V lost 2 bases and J lost 2; bases outside the gene matches: 4. Written as DNA, the CDR3 is TGTGCCAGCAGCTTCCGGGACAGGGTAAACTATGGCTACACCTTC. Protein sequence: CASSFRDRVNYGYTF.

The chain carries TRBV7-9 and TRBJ2-2; D is unclear. This CDR3 region has 14 residues. V lost 1 base, J lost 2 bases, and 5 bases lay in between. Germline V lookup: CDR1 SEHNR, CDR2 FQNEAQ (reference sequence). DNA for the CDR3: TGTGCCAGCAGCTTAGGTACTAACACCGGGGAGCTGTTTTTT. The encoded protein is CASSLGTNTGELFF.

This clone has a handful of counts. The chain couples TRBV19 to TRBJ2-3; perhaps TRBD2 as D (6 bases). There are 15 residues in the CDR3. Trimming stripped 6 bases from V and 2 bases from J, with 15 bases between. Per germline, CDR1 LNHDA and CDR2 SQIVND (reference sequence). The CDR3 reads CASSLGTSFTDTQYF. In DNA form, the CDR3 reads TGTGCCAGTAGCCTCGGGACTTCCTTCACAGATACGCAGTATTTT.

This chain joins TRBV14 and TRBJ2-1, with TRBD2 matching over 7 bases. Losses at the gene ends were 3 bases for V and 4 bases for J; bases not matched to a gene: 9. Germline V lookup: CDR1 SGHDN, CDR2 FVKESK. The CDR3 spans 16 residues. The CDR3 reads CASSHDAGDLYNEQFF. CDR3 nucleotide sequence: TGTGCCAGCAGCCACGATGCGGGAGATTTGTACAATGAGCAGTTCTTC.